Listed below are T cell receptor beta chains from one sample, sequenced in a study of T cells in Graves' hyperthyroidism and ophthalmopathy. TCRdb reprocessed the multiplex PCR reads with MiXCR, giving one entry per CDR3 protein. Of approximately 710,000 distinct CDR3 sequences listed, about 18% are singletons. The material sequenced was blood. The receptor source for this set is a man aged 50 to 59 with Graves' hyperthyroidism. Both conserved end residues are part of each CDR3. Fields, in order: J gene, V gene, CDR3 protein.

J: TRBJ2-5; V: TRBV7-9; CDR3: CASSLAIRETQYF
J: TRBJ1-3; V: TRBV11-2; CDR3: CASRGPSSGNTIYF
J: TRBJ1-2; V: TRBV29-1; CDR3: CSGLQGSGGYTF
J: TRBJ2-7; V: TRBV28; CDR3: CASRTSGAYEQYF
J: TRBJ1-1; V: TRBV5-1; CDR3: CASSFGQNTEAFF
J: TRBJ2-7; V: TRBV28; CDR3: CATRGTEDEQYF
J: TRBJ2-2; V: TRBV7-3; CDR3: CASSAGYTGGELFF
J: TRBJ2-2; V: TRBV20-1; CDR3: CSARDQEGYTGELFF
J: TRBJ2-3; V: TRBV5-1; CDR3: CASGRRDTDTQYF
J: TRBJ2-4; V: TRBV28; CDR3: CASKKAGTVVFQYF
J: TRBJ1-1; V: TRBV6-1; CDR3: CASSKTGVNTEAFF
J: TRBJ1-1; V: TRBV12-3/TRBV12-4; CDR3: CASSSTGEAFF
J: TRBJ2-7; V: TRBV9; CDR3: CASSVNSGYGQYF
J: TRBJ1-4; V: TRBV28; CDR3: CASSFTGVLEKLFF
J: TRBJ1-2; V: TRBV20-1; CDR3: CSARVPGEGYTF
J: TRBJ1-1; V: TRBV5-1; CDR3: CASSEGQGIEAFF
J: TRBJ2-3; V: TRBV20-1; CDR3: CSASTGDTQYF
J: TRBJ1-2; V: TRBV9; CDR3: CASSPDTGGGDGYTF
J: TRBJ2-7; V: TRBV3-1; CDR3: CASSPRQVYEQYF
J: TRBJ2-3; V: TRBV19; CDR3: CASTQLAGAPDTQYF
J: TRBJ2-3; V: TRBV18; CDR3: CASSPGQDTDTQYF
J: TRBJ1-4; V: TRBV7-2; CDR3: CASSAGALRGLTNEKLLF
J: TRBJ1-6; V: TRBV4-3; CDR3: CASSPSPYDSPLHF
J: TRBJ2-5; V: TRBV11-2; CDR3: CASSLVTSGQETQYF
J: TRBJ2-3; V: TRBV10-3; CDR3: CAISDLRDRVTDTQYF
J: TRBJ2-1; V: TRBV5-1; CDR3: CASSLVQYNEQFF
J: TRBJ2-7; V: TRBV18; CDR3: CASSQTSYEQYF
J: TRBJ1-2; V: TRBV2; CDR3: CASSERGGQGQDYGYTF
J: TRBJ2-5; V: TRBV24-1; CDR3: CATSDTRTGGETQYF
J: TRBJ2-2; V: TRBV3-1; CDR3: CASSQDPAGGRTGELFF
J: TRBJ2-7; V: TRBV9; CDR3: CASSVGGGGTYEQYF
J: TRBJ2-5; V: TRBV20-1; CDR3: CSATMPGTEGLQTQYF
J: TRBJ1-1; V: TRBV3-1; CDR3: CASSHNGGRVEAFF